These 11 T cell receptor beta chains originate from one sample sequenced in a study of post-analysis software for immune sequencing data. Prepared libraries of TCR beta cDNA carried unique molecular identifiers. TCRdb called the PCR reads again in MiXCR, with one record for every CDR3 protein. The data show some 800,000 distinct CDR3 sequences, about half seen once. Study-wide results and caveats: Controls had lower frequencies than patients of 4 or 5 TRBV segments, which included TRBV5-6, TRBV5-1 and TRBV20-1.

Their antigens remain unidentified. The specimen was blood. These receptors came from a girl between 5 and 17 years old with multiple sclerosis.

This chain links TRBV7-9 with TRBJ1-2; tentatively, D is TRBD1 (6 bases). Germline lookup yields CDR1 SEHNR and CDR2 FQNEAQ (reference sequence). V was shortened by 11 bases and J by 2 bases, with 24 bases between the two germline ends. The CDR3 sequence is 16 residues long. The CDR3, as DNA: TGTGCCGGGGGCTCCGTGGCAGCGGGGGAAAACTATGGCTACACCTTC. As protein: CAGGSVAAGENYGYTF.

This clonotype has more than one count but fewer than ten. The rearrangement uses TRBV10-3 and TRBJ2-3; the match to TRBD2 covers 8 bases. V dropped 5 bases and J dropped 0; count of bases not matched to a gene: 4. The CDR3 covers 15 residues. Germline V gene lookup returns CDR1 ENHRY and CDR2 SYGVKD. As DNA, the CDR3 is TGTGCCATCAGTCCTTCTAGCGGGAGCACAGATACGCAGTATTTT. This encodes CAISPSSGSTDTQYF.

CDR3 loop: CASSSDAGGDTEAFF. The CDR3 bases are TGTGCCAGCAGCTCCGACGCCGGGGGCGACACTGAAGCTTTCTTT. The chain employs TRBV7-3 and TRBJ1-1; D is perhaps TRBD1 (6 bases). V was trimmed by 4 bases and J by 3 bases, leaving 15 bases between them. CDR3 length equals 15 residues. Germline-derived CDR1 and CDR2 are SGHTA and FQGTGA.

In this sample, this clonotype turned up a few times. The chain joins TRBV9 to TRBJ2-1; TRBD1 agrees at 9 bases. Germline CDR1 and CDR2: SGDLS and YYNGEE. This CDR3 is built from 16 residues. After removal of 2 bases from V and 12 bases from J, the junction contained 15 bases not matched to a gene. CDR3 loop: CASSVSGTGKNQRQFF. CDR3 DNA sequence: TGTGCCAGCAGCGTTTCTGGGACAGGGAAAAACCAACGGCAGTTCTTC.

The genes are TRBV12-3 or TRBV12-4 and TRBJ1-1; D not certain. This CDR3 is built from 11 residues. The V and J ends lost 0 bases and 11 bases respectively, with 7 bases between them. CDR3 coding DNA: TGTGCCAGCAGTTTAGCCAGTAGGGCTTTCTTT. Its protein product is CASSLASRAFF.

With respect to this clonotype: It may be a read error: a sequence one base away is much more abundant. This chain links TRBV29-1 with TRBJ1-6; 9 bases align to TRBD1. This CDR3 has 16 amino acids. Trimming at V came to 4 bases and at J to 9 bases, leaving 13 bases not matched to a gene. Germline V gene lookup returns CDR1 SQVTM and CDR2 ANQGSEA. CDR3 in amino acids: CSVASPWDRAPSPLHF. The CDR3 coding sequence is TGCAGCGTTGCGTCCCCCTGGGACAGGGCGCCTTCACCCCTCCACTTT.

The rearrangement links TRBV20-1 to TRBJ2-3, with a tentative D call TRBD2 (6 bases). V lost 5 bases, J lost 3 bases, and 18 bases lay in between. Germline assignment: CDR1 DFQATT and CDR2 SNEGSKA (reference sequence). CDR3 length equals 15 residues. The CDR3 DNA follows: TGCAGTGCTCCGGTCCCGGGACTCGTGACAGATACGCAGTATTTT. It codes for CSAPVPGLVTDTQYF.

The chain employs TRBV5-1 and TRBJ1-2, with D possibly TRBD1 on 5 matching bases. The CDR3 consists of 13 residues. The germline V gene encodes CDR1 SGHRS and CDR2 YFSETQ. V lost 0 bases and J 7 bases, leaving 10 bases between the germline ends. The chain's CDR3 is CASSLEQGSGYTF. CDR3 nucleotides: TGCGCCAGCAGCTTGGAGCAGGGTTCTGGCTACACCTTC.

This clonotype was seen a single time. V usage is TRBV7-2 and J usage is TRBJ2-2; 8 nucleotides line up with TRBD2. Looked up from germline, CDR1 is SGHTA and CDR2 is FQGNSA. The CDR3 has 15 residues. V was pared by 5 bases and J by 5 bases, with 7 bases of the junction left unmatched. The CDR3 DNA reads as TGTGCCAGCAGCCCCCGGACTAGCCAGACCGGGGAGCTGTTTTTT. Translation gives CASSPRTSQTGELFF.

J is TRBJ2-5 and V is TRBV20-1, with a tentative D call TRBD1 (6 bases). Trimming cost V 6 bases and J 4 bases, with 18 bases left between them. Germline-derived CDR1 and CDR2 are DFQATT and SNEGSKA (reference sequence). The CDR3 runs to 14 residues. CDR3 protein: CSATDQGGIETQYF. The CDR3 region has the DNA TGCAGTGCCACGGACCAAGGGGGAATAGAGACCCAGTACTTC.

This rearrangement joins TRBV13 to TRBJ2-5; a possible D gene is TRBD1 (7 bases). V lost 7 bases and J lost 4, with 13 bases in between. This CDR3 is 13 amino acids long. Germline V lookup: CDR1 PRHDT, CDR2 FYEKMQ (reference sequence). CDR3 nucleotide sequence: TGTGCCAGCACCAGACAGGGAGGAGAGACCCAGTACTTC. Amino acid sequence: CASTRQGGETQYF.